This T cell receptor beta chain is from a study of blood T cells in healthy people across ages. The total RNA that was extracted per sample amounted to at least 5.5 micrograms. Note on this clonotype: What it binds is not known.

Whole-study findings and limits: Lack of knowledge of donor CMV status possibly confounded expanded clonotype changes. Diversity estimates from one million T cells were considered underestimates.

Combining a sample-barcoded 5' primer with a J-beta primer mix, a second PCR ran for about 7 to 12 cycles. Researchers report that a template-switch adaptor with 12 random nucleotides tagged each cDNA molecule. TCRdb re-analysed the 5' RACE reads in MiXCR, keeping a single row per CDR3 protein. The sample gives 600,000 to 1,000,000 distinct CDR3 sequences, over 45% of which show up once; 20% to 25% is in the top ten. This CDR3 has 13 residues. CDR1 SGHAT and CDR2 FQNNGV come from the germline V gene. The sample was blood. The TCR sequence derives from a man aged 25 to 40 in good health. The chain employs TRBV11-2 and TRBJ2-4; the D is unclear. The J call could be wrong; TRBJ2-7 is a better fit for the DNA end. The CDR3 spells CASSLARDREQYF. In nucleotides, the CDR3 is TGTGCCAGCAGCTTAGCTAGGGATCGCGAGCAGTACTTC.